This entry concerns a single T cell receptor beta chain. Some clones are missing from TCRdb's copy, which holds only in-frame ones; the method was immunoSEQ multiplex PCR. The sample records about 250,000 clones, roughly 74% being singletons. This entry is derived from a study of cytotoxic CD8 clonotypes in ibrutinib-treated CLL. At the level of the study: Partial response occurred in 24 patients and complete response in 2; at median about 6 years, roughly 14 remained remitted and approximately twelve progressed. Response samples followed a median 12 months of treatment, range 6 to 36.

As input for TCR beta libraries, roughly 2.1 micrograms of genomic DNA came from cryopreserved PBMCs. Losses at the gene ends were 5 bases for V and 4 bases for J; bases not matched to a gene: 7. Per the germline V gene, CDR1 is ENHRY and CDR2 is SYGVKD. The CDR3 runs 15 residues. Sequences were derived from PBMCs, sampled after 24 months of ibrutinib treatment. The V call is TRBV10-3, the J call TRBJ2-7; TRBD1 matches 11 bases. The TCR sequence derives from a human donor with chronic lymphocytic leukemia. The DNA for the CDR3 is TGTGCCATCAGTCCTTTGGACAGGGGGCAATACGAGCAGTACTTC. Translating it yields CAISPLDRGQYEQYF.